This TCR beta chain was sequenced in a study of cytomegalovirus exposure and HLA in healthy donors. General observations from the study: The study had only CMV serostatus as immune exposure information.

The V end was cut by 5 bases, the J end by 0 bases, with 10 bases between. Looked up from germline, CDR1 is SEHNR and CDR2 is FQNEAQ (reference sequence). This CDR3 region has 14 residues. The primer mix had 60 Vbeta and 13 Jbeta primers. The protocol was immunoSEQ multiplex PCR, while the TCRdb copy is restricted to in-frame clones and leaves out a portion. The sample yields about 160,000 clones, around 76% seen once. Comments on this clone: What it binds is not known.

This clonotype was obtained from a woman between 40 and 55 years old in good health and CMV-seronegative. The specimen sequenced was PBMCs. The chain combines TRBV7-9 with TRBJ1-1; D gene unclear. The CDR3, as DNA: TGTGCCAGCAGCCCTACGTCTATGAACACTGAAGCTTTCTTT. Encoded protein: CASSPTSMNTEAFF.